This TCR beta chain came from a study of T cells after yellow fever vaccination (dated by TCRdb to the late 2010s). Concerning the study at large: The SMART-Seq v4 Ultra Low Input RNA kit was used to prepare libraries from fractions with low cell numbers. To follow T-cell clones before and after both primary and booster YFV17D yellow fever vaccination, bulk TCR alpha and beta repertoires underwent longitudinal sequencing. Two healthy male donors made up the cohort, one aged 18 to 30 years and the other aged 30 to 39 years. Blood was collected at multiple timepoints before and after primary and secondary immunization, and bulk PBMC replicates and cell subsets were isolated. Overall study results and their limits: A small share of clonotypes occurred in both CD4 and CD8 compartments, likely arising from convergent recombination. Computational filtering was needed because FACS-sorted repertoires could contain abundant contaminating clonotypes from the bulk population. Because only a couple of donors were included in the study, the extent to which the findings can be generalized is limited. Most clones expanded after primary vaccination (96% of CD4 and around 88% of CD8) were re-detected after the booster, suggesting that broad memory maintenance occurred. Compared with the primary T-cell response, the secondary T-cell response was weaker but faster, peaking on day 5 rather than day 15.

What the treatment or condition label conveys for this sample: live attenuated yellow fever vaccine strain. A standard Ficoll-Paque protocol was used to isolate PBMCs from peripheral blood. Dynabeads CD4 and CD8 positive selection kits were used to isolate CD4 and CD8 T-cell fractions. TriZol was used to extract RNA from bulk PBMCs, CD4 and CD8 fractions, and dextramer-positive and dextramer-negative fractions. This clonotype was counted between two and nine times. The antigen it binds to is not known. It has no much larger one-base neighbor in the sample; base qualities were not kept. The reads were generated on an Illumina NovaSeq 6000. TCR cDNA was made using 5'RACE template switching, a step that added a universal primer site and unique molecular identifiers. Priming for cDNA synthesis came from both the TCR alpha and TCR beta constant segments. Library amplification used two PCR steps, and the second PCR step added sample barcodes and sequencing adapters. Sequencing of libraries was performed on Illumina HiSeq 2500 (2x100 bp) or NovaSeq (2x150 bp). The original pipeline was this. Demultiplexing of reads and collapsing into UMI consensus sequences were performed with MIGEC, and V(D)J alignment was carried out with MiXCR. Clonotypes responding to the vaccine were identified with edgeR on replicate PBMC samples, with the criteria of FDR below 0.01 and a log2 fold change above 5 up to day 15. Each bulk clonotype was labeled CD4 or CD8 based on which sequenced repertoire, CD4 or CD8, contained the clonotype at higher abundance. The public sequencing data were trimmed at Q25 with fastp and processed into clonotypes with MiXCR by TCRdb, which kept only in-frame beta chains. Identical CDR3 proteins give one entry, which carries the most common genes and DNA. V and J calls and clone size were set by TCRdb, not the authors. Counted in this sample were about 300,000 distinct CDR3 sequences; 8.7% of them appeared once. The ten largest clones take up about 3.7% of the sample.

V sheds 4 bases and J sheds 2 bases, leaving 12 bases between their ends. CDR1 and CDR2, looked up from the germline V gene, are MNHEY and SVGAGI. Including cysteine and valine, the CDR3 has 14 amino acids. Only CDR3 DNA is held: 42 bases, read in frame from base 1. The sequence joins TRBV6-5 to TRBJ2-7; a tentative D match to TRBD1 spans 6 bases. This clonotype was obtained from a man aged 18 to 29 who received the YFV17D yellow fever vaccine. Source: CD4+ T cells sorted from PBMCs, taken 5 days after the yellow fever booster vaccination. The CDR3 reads CASSSRWGPYEQYV. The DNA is TGTGCCAGCAGTTCCCGATGGGGGCCCTACGAGCAGTACGTC.